This T cell receptor beta chain was retrieved from a study of beta chain features in type 1 diabetes (dated by TCRdb to between 2017 and 2018). Broadly, across the study: Patients and healthy donors did not differ in mean age, gender distribution, total cell number or subset yield. Naive and central memory subsets were obtained from all 30 or so donors, but regulatory and stem cell-like memory subsets were isolated from only 8 patients and roughly eight healthy donors. In the study, TCRB repertoires of sorted circulating CD4+ T cell subsets from recently diagnosed type 1 diabetes patients were compared with those of matched healthy donors. A total of roughly 98,000,000 sorted cells were examined across all samples, and a strong correlation was observed between cell number per subset and RNA yield. The research as a whole found: HLA sub-analyses involved small numbers of individuals, so any influence of HLA type on TCRB rearrangement remained unresolved. At VDJ recombination sites, type 1 diabetes patients had fewer insertions and more deleted nucleotides, which implies abnormalities in thymic rearrangement. The naive, central memory and regulatory TCRB repertoires appeared to resemble one another more closely among patients than among healthy donors. Shorter templates might be favored by PCR, yet because patient and control samples were amplified and corrected together, any such skew would affect both groups equally. Because cDNA was sequenced instead of genomic DNA, highly expressing activated cells could be over-represented, though the groups showed no difference in activation or CD3 levels. Type 1 diabetes patients showed a moderate but significant shortening of TCRB CDR3 length in all four CD4+ subsets.

Based on the germline V gene (reference sequence), the CDR1 and CDR2 sequences are GTSNPN and SVGIG. The V end loses 7 bases and the J end loses 6 bases, and a stretch of 17 bases separates them. From its cysteine to its phenylalanine, the CDR3 spans 13 amino acids. The only DNA kept is the CDR3, 39 bases in frame from the first base. All of the isolated RNA was reverse transcribed with the High Capacity cDNA Reverse Transcription Kit, so expressed TCRB transcripts were sequenced. Deep immunoSEQ sequencing was performed on naive, central memory and regulatory T cell samples, with an average of around 3.5 million total reads per sample. After sorted cells were lysed in RLT buffer, RNA was extracted with DNase-treated RNeasy Micro or Mini kits, with the choice depending on cell number. Each cell subset was processed on its own to prevent cross-contamination, while patient and healthy donor samples were processed together. Using the immunoSEQ multiplex PCR, TCRB sequences were amplified from cDNA into 87-bp fragments spanning the CDR3 region. Sequencing of the amplicons was done on the Illumina HiSeq platform. Turning to the authors' computational methods: Synthetic template baselines were used to correct PCR bias computationally, reads within Hamming distance 2 were collapsed, and singletons that could not be merged were discarded. By aligning reads against IMGT, V, D and J genes, CDR3 length, and insertions or deletions at six rearrangement sites were assigned. Within each subset, clonotype counts were normalized to sorted cell number, and only after that were true diversity and Gini coefficients computed with the tcR R package. Repertoire sharing was quantified using the overlap coefficient calculated on TCRB nucleotide sequences. Out-of-frame TCRB sequences from naive cells were analyzed as a proxy for the pre-selection repertoire. Here the immuneACCESS table is served through TCRdb, limited to in-frame sequences with V and J called. Missing clones are a known gap in these copies; in checked studies unresolved V genes cover under half, and the rest lacks a known reason. V and J calls plus clone size are reproduced from that table; the DNA served to infer D and trimming. In this sample the table shows roughly 330,000 clones, around 10% of which occur a single time. Of the sample, 0.015% falls within the top ten clones.

This clone was observed a handful of times. Its target antigen remains unknown. It has no much larger one-base neighbor in the sample; base qualities were not kept. From each donor, a single peripheral blood sample of approximately 0.11 L on average was drawn into heparinised tubes. A BD FACSAria II was used to sort naive, central memory, regulatory and stem cell-like memory CD4+ T cells with a panel that included CD45RO, CCR7, CD25, CD127, CD95 and CD27. Every sorted population had a purity above 95%. Right away, PBMCs were isolated by Lymphoprep density gradient centrifugation and were stained directly, with no culture step. So that batch effects would be minimized, each experiment stained and sorted samples in pairs, pairing one healthy donor with one patient.

The rearrangement combines TRBV30 with TRBJ2-3; matching of 6 bases hints at TRBD2 as the D gene. The material sequenced was naive CD4+ T cells from blood. The intended sense of this specimen's cell subset or site label: true naive CD4+ T cells. The receptor was derived from a woman aged 25 to 39 in good health. The DNA is as follows: TGTGCCTTGGAGGGGCGACAATCGGATACGCAGTATTTT. The encoded protein is CALEGRQSDTQYF.